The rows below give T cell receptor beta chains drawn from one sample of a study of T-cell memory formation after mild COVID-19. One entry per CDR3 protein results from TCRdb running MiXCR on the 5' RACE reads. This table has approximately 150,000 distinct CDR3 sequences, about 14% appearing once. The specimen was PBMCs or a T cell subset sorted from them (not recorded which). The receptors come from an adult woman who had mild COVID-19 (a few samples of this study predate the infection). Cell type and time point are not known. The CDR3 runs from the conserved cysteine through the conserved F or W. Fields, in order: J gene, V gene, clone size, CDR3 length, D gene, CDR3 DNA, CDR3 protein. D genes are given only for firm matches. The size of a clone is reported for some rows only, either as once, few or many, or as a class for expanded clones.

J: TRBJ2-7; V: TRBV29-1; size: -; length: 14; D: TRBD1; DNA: TGCAGCGTTGTTCAGGGGGCGCTTACCTACGAGCAGTACTTC; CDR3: CSVVQGALTYEQYF
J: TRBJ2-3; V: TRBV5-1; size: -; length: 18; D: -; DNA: TGCGCCAGCAGCTTGGCCAAATCGCCTGTGTCGGGGACAGATACGCAGTATTTT; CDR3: CASSLAKSPVSGTDTQYF
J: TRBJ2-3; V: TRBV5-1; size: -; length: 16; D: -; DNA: TGCGCCAGCAGCCCCGGCCACGCGGGGAGCACAGATACGCAGTATTTT; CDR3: CASSPGHAGSTDTQYF
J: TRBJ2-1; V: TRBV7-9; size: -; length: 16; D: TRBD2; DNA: TGTGCCAGCAGCTTATCACTGGGAGGGACGGACAATGAGCAGTTCTTC; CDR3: CASSLSLGGTDNEQFF
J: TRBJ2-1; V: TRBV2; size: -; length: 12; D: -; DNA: TGTGCCAGCAGTGGTGCTGGGCTTGAGCAGTTCTTC; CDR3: CASSGAGLEQFF
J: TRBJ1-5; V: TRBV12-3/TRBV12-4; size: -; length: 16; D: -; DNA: TGTGCCAGCAGTTTACGGCGGTGGGCTATCCATCAGCCCCAGCATTTT; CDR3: CASSLRRWAIHQPQHF
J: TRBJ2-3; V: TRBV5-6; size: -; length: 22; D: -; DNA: TGTGCCAGCAGCTTGGAGGGGGGTAGGAGGAGCACAGGATGGTTGGAGTTCGATACGCAGTATTTT; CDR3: CASSLEGGRRSTGWLEFDTQYF
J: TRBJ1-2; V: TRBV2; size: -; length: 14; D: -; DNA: TGTGCCAGCAGTGAAGGGCTATCAGTCTATGGCTACACCTTC; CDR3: CASSEGLSVYGYTF
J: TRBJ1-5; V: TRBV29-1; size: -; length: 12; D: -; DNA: TGCAGCGTTGTAGTCAGGGACGGTTTTCAGCATTTT; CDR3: CSVVVRDGFQHF
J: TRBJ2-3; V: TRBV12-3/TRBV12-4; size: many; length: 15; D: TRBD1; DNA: TGTGCCAGCAGTTTTGGGACAGGAGACTCAGATACGCAGTATTTT; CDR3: CASSFGTGDSDTQYF
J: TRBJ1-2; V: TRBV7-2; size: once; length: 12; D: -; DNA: TGTGCCAGCACTCCCCGGCGGGCTGGCTACACCTTC; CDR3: CASTPRRAGYTF
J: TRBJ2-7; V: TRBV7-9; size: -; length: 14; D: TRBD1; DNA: TGTGCCAGCAGCTTACAGGGGGTTCTCAACGAGCAGTACTTC; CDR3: CASSLQGVLNEQYF
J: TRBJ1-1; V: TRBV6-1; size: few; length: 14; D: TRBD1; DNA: TGTGCCAGCACCAGGGACAGCCTCTTCACTGAAGCTTTCTTT; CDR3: CASTRDSLFTEAFF
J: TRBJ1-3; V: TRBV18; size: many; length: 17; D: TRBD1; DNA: TGTGCCAGCTCACCAGCGGCGGGACAGCTTAGTGGAAACACCATATATTTT; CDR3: CASSPAAGQLSGNTIYF
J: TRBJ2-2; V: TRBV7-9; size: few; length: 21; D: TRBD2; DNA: TGTGCCAGCAGCTTTTTCCTATACCCGACTAGCGGGAGGATGAACACCGGGGAGCTGTTTTTT; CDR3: CASSFFLYPTSGRMNTGELFF
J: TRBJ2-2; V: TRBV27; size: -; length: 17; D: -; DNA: TGTGCCAGCACCCCAGTCAGCCACCGGGGGAACACCGGGGAGCTGTTTTTT; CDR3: CASTPVSHRGNTGELFF
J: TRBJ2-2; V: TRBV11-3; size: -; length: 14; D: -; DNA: TGTGCCAGCAGCTCGGGAAAAGCCGCCGGGGAGCCGTTTTTT; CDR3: CASSSGKAAGEPFF
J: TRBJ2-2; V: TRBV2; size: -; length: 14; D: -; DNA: TGTGCCAGCAGTGAGGGCAGGAACACCGGGGAGCTGTTTTTT; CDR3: CASSEGRNTGELFF
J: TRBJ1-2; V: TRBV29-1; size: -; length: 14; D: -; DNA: TGCAGCGTTGGGGGTCCGGGACAAGTAGACGGCTACACCTTC; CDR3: CSVGGPGQVDGYTF
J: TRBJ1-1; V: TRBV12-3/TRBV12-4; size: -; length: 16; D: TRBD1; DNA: TGTGCCAGCAGTCCGATAATCGGACAGGGGGATACTGAAGCTTTCTTT; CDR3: CASSPIIGQGDTEAFF
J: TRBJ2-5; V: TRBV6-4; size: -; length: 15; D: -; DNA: TGTGCCAGCAGTGAAACCCCCGGGACACAAGAGACCCAGTACTTC; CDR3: CASSETPGTQETQYF
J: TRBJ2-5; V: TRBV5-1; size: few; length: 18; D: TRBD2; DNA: TGCGCCAGCACCTCGGGGAAGACGCGGGGGGGCTTTGATGAGACCCAGTACTTC; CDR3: CASTSGKTRGGFDETQYF
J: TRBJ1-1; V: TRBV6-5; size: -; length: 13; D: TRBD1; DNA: TGTGCCAGCAGTGGCGTGACAGGGGGAGAAGCTTTCTTT; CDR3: CASSGVTGGEAFF
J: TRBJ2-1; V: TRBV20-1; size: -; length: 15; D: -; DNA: TGCAGTGCTAGTAGGGGGACCGGAGGGATAAATGAGCAGTTCTTC; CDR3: CSASRGTGGINEQFF
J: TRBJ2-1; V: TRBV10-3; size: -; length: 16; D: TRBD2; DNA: TGTGCCATCAGCGCCCCGGGACTAGCGGGGTACAATGAGCAGTTCTTC; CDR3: CAISAPGLAGYNEQFF
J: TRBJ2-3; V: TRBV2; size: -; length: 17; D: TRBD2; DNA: TGTGCCAGCAGTGATTCAGGACTAGCGGGGGGTCCCGGTACGCAGTATTTT; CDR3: CASSDSGLAGGPGTQYF
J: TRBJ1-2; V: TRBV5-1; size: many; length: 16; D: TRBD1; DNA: TGCGCCAGCAGCTTGGAGGCACAGGGGGCTCTCTATGGCTACACCTTC; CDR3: CASSLEAQGALYGYTF
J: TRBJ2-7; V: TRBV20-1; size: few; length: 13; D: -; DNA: TGCAGTGCTAGAGTTCCCTCTACCTACGAGCAGTACTTC; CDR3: CSARVPSTYEQYF
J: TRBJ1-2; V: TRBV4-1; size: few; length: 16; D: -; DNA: TGCGCCAGCAGCCAAGCCATCGGCCCGGTTCTCTATGGCTACACCTTC; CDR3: CASSQAIGPVLYGYTF
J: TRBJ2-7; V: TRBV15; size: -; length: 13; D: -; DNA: TGTGCCACCAGCAGAGAGCGGGCGTACGAGCAGTACTTC; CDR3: CATSRERAYEQYF
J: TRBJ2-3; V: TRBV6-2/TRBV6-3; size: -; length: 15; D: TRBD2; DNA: TGTGCCAGCAGTCTAACTAGCGTGGGGACAGATACGCAGTATTTT; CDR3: CASSLTSVGTDTQYF
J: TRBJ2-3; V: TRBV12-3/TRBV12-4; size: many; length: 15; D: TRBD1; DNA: TGTGCCAGCAGTTTCGAGGGACAGGGGACAGATACGCAGTATTTT; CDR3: CASSFEGQGTDTQYF
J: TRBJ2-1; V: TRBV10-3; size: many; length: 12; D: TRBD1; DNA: TGTGCCATCAGTGATCGAGACAGGGAGCCGTTCTTC; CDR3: CAISDRDREPFF
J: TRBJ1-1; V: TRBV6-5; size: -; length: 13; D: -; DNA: TGTGCCAGCAGATCCAGGGATAACACTGAAGCTTTCTTT; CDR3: CASRSRDNTEAFF
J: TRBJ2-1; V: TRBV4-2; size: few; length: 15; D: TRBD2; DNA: TGTGCCAGCAGCCAGAGCGGGAGTCGGTTTGGTGAGCAGTTCTTC; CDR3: CASSQSGSRFGEQFF
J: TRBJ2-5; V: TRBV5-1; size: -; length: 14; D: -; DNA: TGCGCCAGCAGCTTGGGCAGGGCCCAAGAGACCCAGTACTTC; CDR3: CASSLGRAQETQYF
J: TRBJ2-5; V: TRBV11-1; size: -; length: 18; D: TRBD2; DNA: TGTGCCAGCAGCTTAGGATTGACTAGCGGACCTCTCCAAGAGACCCAGTACTTC; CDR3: CASSLGLTSGPLQETQYF
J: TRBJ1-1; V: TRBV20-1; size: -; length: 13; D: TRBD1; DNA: TGCAGTGCCAACAGGGGAATGAACACTGAAGCTTTCTTT; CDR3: CSANRGMNTEAFF
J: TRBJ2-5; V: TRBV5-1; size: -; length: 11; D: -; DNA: TGCGCCAGCAGTGGGGAAGAGACCCAGTACTTC; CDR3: CASSGEETQYF
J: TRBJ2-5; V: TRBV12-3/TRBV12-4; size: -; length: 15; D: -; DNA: TGTGCCAGCAGGCGCCAGGGGGGACAGTCAGAGACCCAGTACTTC; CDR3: CASRRQGGQSETQYF
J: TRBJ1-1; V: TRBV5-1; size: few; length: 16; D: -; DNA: TGCGCCAGCAGCTTGGCCGTAGGGGCGAGGGCCACTGAAGCTTTCTTT; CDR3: CASSLAVGARATEAFF
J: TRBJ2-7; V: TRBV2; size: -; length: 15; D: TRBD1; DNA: TGTGCCAGCAGTGATTCTGGGACAGGGGCCTACGAGCAGTACTTC; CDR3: CASSDSGTGAYEQYF
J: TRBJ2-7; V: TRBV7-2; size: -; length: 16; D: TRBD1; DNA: TGTGCCAGCAGCCCCATCCCGGACAGGGCGACCTACGAGCAGTACTTC; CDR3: CASSPIPDRATYEQYF
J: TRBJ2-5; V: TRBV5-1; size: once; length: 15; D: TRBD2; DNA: TGCGCCAGCAGCTCGAGGCGGGGGGGCCGAGAGACCCAGTACTTC; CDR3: CASSSRRGGRETQYF
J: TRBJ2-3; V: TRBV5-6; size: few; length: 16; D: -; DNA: TGTGCCAGCAGCTTGACGGACGGGAACCGAGTAGATACGCAGTATTTT; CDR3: CASSLTDGNRVDTQYF
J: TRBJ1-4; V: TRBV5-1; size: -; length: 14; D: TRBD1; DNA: TGCGCCAGCAGCTCGCAGGGGGCAGGTGAAAAACTGTTTTTT; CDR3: CASSSQGAGEKLFF
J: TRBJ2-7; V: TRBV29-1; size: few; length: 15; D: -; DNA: TGCAGCGTTGAAATGCGGGGGCGAAGCTCCTACGAGCAGTACTTC; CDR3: CSVEMRGRSSYEQYF
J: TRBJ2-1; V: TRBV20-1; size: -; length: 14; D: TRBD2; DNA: TGCAGTGCCCAAAATCCTAGCGGATACAATGAGCAGTTCTTC; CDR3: CSAQNPSGYNEQFF
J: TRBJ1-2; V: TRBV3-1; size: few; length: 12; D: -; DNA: TGTGCCAGCAGCCGCCCCGGGCATGGCTACACCTTC; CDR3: CASSRPGHGYTF
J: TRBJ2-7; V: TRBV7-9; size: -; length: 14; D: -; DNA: TGTGCCAGCAGCACAGGTCCTACCGGTTACGAGCAGTACTTC; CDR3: CASSTGPTGYEQYF
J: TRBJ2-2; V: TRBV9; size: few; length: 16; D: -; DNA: TGTGCCAGCAGCGTAGGTCCGGGACAGAACACCGGGGAGCTGTTTTTT; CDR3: CASSVGPGQNTGELFF
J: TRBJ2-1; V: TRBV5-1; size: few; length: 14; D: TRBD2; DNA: TGCGCCAGCAGCCCTAGCGGGAGCAGGGACGAGCAGTTCTTC; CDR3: CASSPSGSRDEQFF
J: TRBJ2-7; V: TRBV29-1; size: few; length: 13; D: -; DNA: TGCAGCGCCACCAGTGGTGAGACCTACGAGCAGTACTTC; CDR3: CSATSGETYEQYF
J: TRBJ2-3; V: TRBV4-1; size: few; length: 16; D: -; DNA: TGCGCCAGCAGCCACTCCGGCGGGATGAGCACAGATACGCAGTATTTT; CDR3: CASSHSGGMSTDTQYF
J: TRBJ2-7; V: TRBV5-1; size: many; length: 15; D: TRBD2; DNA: TGCGCCAGCAGCTCAGGACTAGCGAACGCCTACGAGCAGTACTTC; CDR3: CASSSGLANAYEQYF
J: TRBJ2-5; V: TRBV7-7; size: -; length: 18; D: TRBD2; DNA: TGTGCCAGCAGCTCGGGTCCGGGACTAGCGGGGGGCCAGGAGACCCAGTACTTC; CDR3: CASSSGPGLAGGQETQYF
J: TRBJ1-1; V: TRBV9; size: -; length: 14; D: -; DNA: TGTGCCAGCAGCACGAGAGGGCTGAACACTGAAGCTTTCTTT; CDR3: CASSTRGLNTEAFF
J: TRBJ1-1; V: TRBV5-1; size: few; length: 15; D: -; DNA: TGCGCCAGCAGCTTGGCCATTGGGCCGAACACTGAAGCTTTCTTT; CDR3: CASSLAIGPNTEAFF
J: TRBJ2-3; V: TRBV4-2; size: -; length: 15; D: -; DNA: TGTGCCAGCAGCCAAGATCCGGACTCCCCAGATACGCAGTATTTT; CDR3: CASSQDPDSPDTQYF